This TCR beta chain derives from a study of T cell repertoires in ileal Crohn's disease. Study overall: Postoperative therapy was given to about half: some eleven thiopurines, around 18 anti-TNF agents. From the surgical specimen's inflamed ileum, biopsies were taken as M0. The study's findings and limits: Compared with non-smokers, active smokers at surgery showed more clonal expansions. High-frequency clones were more common in sorted CD8 than CD4 cells.

The germline CDR1 and CDR2 sequences are WNHNN and SYGVQD (reference sequence). The CDR3 length is 15 residues. The V and J ends lost 1 base and 1 base respectively, with 7 bases between them. Profiling relied on immunoSEQ multiplex PCR, and the TCRdb table lists in-frame clones only, not all of them. The sample has several thousand clones, about 85% seen once. Stated time point: inflamed ileum from the surgical specimen. As concerns this clone: The antigen remains unidentified.

This sequence originates from an adult with Crohn's disease. The chain recombines TRBV10-1 with TRBJ2-2; possibly TRBD2 for D (6 bases). The sequencing sample was made of ileal tissue. CDR3 in DNA: TGCGCCAGCAGTGAGTTCGGGGGGAACACCGGGGAGCTGTTTTTT. Protein sequence: CASSEFGGNTGELFF.